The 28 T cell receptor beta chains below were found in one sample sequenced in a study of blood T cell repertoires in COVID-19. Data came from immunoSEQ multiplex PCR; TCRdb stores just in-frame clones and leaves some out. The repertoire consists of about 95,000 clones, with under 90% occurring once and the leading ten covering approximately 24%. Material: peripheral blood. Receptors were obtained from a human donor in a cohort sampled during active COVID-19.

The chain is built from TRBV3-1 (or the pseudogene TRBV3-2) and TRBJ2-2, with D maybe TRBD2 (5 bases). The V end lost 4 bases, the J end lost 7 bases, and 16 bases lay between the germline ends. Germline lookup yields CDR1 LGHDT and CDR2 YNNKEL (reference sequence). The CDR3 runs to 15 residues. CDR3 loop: CASSPGSAGRGELFF. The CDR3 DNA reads TGTGCCAGCAGCCCCGGATCCGCGGGTCGCGGGGAGCTGTTTTTT.

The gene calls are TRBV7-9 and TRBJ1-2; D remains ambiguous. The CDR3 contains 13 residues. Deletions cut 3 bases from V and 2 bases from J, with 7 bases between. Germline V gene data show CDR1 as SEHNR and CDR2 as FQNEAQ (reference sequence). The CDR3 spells CASSFNSNYGYTF. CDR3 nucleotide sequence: TGTGCCAGCAGCTTCAACTCAAACTATGGCTACACCTTC.

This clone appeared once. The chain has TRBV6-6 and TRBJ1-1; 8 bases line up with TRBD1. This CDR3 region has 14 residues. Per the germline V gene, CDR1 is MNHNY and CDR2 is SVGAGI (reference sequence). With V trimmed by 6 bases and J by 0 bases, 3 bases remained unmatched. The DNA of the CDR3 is TGTGCCAGCAGGGGGACAGGCGTGAACACTGAAGCTTTCTTT. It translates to CASRGTGVNTEAFF.

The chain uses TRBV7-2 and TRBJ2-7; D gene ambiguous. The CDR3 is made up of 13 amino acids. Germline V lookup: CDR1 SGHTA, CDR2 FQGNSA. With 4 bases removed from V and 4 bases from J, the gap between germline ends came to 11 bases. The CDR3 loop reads CASSSRYWYEQYF. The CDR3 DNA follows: TGTGCCAGCAGCTCACGTTACTGGTACGAGCAGTACTTC.

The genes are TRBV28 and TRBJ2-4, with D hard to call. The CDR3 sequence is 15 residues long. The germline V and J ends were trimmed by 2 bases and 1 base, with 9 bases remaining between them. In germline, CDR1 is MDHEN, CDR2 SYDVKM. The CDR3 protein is CASSLRRTAKNIQYF. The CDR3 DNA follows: TGTGCCAGCAGTTTACGGAGAACGGCCAAAAACATTCAGTACTTC. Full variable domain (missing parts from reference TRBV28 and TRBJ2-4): DVKVTQSSRYLVKRTGEKVFLECVQDMDHENMFWYRQDPGLGLRLIYFSYDVKMKEKGDIPEGYSVSREKKERFSLILESASTNQTSMYLCASSLRRTAKNIQYFGAGTRLSVL.

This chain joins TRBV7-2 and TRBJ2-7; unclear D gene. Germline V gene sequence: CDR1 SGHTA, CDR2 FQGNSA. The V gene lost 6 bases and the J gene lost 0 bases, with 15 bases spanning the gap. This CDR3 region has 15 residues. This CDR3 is CASSSSWVTSYEQYF. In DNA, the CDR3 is TGTGCCAGCAGTTCTAGTTGGGTGACCTCCTACGAGCAGTACTTC.

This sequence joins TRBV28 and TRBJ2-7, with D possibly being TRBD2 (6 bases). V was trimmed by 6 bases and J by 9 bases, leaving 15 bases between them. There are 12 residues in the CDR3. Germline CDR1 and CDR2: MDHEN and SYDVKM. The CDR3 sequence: CASSRLGAGQYF. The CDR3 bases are TGTGCCAGCAGCCGCCTAGGAGCGGGGCAGTACTTC. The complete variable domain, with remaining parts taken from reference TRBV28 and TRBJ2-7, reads DVKVTQSSRYLVKRTGEKVFLECVQDMDHENMFWYRQDPGLGLRLIYFSYDVKMKEKGDIPEGYSVSREKKERFSLILESASTNQTSMYLCASSRLGAGQYFGPGTRLTVT.

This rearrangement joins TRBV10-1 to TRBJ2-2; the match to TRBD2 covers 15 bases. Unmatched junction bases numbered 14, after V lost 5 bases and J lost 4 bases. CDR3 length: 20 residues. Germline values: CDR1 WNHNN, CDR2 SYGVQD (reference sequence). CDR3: CASSTTVPGLAGGRTGELFF. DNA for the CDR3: TGCGCCAGCAGTACAACCGTCCCGGGACTAGCGGGAGGACGCACCGGGGAGCTGTTTTTT.

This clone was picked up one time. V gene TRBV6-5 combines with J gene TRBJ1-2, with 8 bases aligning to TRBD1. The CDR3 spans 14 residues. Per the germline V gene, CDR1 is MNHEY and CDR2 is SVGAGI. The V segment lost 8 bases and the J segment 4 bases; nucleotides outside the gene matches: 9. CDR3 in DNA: TGTGCCAGCCACCTACAGGGGGTGGTCTATGGCTACACCTTC. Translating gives CASHLQGVVYGYTF.

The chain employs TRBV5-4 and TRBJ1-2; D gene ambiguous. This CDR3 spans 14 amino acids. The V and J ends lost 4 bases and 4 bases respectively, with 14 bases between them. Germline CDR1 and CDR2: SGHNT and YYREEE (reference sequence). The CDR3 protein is CASSARGSPYGYTF. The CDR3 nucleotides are TGTGCCAGCAGCGCTCGCGGATCACCCTATGGCTACACCTTC.

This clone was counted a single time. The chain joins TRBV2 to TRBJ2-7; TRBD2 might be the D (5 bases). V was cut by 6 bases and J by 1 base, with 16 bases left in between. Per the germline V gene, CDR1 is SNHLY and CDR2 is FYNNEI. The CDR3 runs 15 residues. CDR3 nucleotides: TGTGCCAGCAGAGGGTCCAGCGGCGGGTCCTACGAGCAGTACTTC. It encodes CASRGSSGGSYEQYF. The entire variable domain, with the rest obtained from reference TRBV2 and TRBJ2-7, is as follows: EPEVTQTPSHQVTQMGQEVILRCVPISNHLYFYWYRQILGQKVEFLVSFYNNEISEKSEIFDDQFSVERPDGSNFTLKIRSTKLEDSAMYFCASRGSSGGSYEQYFGPGTRLTVT.

The CDR3 reads CASTRDNQPQHF. CDR3 sequence (DNA): TGTGCCAGTACCAGGGACAATCAGCCCCAGCATTTT. The chain uses TRBV19 and TRBJ1-5, with D perhaps matching TRBD1 (5 bases). The V end was cut by 7 bases, the J end by 3 bases, with 7 bases between. The CDR3 is made up of 12 amino acids. The germline CDR1 and CDR2 sequences are LNHDA and SQIVND (reference sequence).

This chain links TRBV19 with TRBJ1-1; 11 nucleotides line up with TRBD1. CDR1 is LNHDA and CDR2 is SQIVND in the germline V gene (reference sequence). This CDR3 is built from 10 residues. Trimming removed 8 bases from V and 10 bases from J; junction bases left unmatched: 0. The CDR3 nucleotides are TGTGCCAGTGGGACAGGGGGAGCTTTCTTT. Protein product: CASGTGGAFF.

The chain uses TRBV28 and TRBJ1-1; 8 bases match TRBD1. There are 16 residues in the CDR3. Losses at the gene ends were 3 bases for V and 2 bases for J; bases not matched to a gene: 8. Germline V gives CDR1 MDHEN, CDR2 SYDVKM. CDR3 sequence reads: CASSFYRGRRNTEAFF. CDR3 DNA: TGTGCCAGCAGTTTTTACAGGGGGAGAAGAAACACTGAAGCTTTCTTT.

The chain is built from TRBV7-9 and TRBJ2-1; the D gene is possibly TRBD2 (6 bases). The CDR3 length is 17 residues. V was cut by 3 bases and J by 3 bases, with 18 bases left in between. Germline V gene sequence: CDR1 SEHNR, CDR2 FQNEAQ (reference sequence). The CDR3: CASSFPLGRRDYNEQFF. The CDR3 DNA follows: TGTGCCAGCAGCTTCCCCTTAGGGAGGCGGGACTACAATGAGCAGTTCTTC.

In nucleotides, the CDR3 is TGTGCCAGCAGTTACTCGGGGCTGGGAAAACTGTTTTTT. Encoded protein: CASSYSGLGKLFF. The rearrangement uses TRBV6-6 and TRBJ1-4; tentatively, D is TRBD1 (5 bases). The length of the CDR3 is 13 residues. Germline assignment: CDR1 MNHNY and CDR2 SVGAGI (reference sequence). The V end was cut by 0 bases, the J end by 10 bases, with 9 bases between.

The DNA of the CDR3 is TGTGCCAGCAAAAGGGACATCCAAGAGACCCAGTACTTC. Protein product: CASKRDIQETQYF. The chain carries TRBV6-5 and TRBJ2-5; D might be TRBD1 (6 bases). V lost 7 bases and J lost 1, with 10 bases in between. The CDR3 contains 13 residues. The germline V gene has CDR1 MNHEY and CDR2 SVGAGI.

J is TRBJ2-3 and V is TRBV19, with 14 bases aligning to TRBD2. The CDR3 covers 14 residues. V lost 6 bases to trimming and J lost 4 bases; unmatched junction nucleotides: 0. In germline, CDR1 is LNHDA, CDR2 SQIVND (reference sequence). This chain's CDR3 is CASRTSGRADTQYF. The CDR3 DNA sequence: TGTGCCAGTAGGACTAGCGGGAGGGCAGATACGCAGTATTTT.

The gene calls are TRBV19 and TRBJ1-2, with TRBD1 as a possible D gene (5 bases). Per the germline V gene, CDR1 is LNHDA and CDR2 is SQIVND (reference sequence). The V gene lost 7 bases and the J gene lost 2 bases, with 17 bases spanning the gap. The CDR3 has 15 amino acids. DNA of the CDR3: TGTGCCAGTAAGACAGATGCTGATCAAAACTATGGCTACACCTTC. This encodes CASKTDADQNYGYTF.

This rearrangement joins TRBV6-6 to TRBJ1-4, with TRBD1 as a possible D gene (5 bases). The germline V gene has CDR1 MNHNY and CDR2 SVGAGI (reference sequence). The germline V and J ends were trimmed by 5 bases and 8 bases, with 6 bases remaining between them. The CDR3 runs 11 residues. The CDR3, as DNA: TGTGCCAGCAGTCGACAGGAAAAACTGTTTTTT. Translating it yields CASSRQEKLFF.

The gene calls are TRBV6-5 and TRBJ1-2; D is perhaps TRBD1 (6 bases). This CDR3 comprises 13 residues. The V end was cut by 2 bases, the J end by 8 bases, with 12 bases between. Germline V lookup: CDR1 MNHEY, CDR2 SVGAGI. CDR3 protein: CASSYGGQMGYTF. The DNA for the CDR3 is TGTGCCAGCAGTTACGGGGGCCAAATGGGCTACACCTTC.

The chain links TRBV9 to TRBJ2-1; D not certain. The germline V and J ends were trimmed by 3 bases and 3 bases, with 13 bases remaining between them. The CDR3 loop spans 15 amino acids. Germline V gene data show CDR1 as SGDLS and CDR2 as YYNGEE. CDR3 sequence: CASSELGTNYNEQFF. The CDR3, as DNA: TGTGCCAGCAGCGAACTGGGCACGAACTACAATGAGCAGTTCTTC.

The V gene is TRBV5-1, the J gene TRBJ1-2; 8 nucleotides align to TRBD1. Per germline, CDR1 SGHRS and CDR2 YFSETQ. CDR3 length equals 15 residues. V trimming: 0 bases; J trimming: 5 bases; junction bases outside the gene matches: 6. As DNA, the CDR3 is TGCGCCAGCAGCTTGGCGCTACAGGGGGAATATGGCTACACCTTC. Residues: CASSLALQGEYGYTF.

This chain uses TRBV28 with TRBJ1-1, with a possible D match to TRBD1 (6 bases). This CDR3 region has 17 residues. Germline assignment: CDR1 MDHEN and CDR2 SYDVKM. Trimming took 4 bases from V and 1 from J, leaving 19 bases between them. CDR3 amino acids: CASSSTGGGPANTEAFF. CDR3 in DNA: TGTGCCAGCAGTTCGACCGGCGGGGGGCCGGCGAACACTGAAGCTTTCTTT.

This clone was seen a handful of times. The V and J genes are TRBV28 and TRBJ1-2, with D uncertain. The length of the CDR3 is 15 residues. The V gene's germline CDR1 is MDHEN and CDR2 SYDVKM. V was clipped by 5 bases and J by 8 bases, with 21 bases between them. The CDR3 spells CASSPMEGRGGGYTF. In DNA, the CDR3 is TGTGCCAGCAGTCCTATGGAAGGACGGGGAGGAGGCTACACCTTC.

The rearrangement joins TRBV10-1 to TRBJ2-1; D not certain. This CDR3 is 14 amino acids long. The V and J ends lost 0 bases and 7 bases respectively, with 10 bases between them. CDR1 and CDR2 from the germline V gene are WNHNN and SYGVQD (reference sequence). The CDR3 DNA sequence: TGCGCCAGCAGTGAGTCGACCCCCGGGAATGAGCAGTTCTTC. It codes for CASSESTPGNEQFF.

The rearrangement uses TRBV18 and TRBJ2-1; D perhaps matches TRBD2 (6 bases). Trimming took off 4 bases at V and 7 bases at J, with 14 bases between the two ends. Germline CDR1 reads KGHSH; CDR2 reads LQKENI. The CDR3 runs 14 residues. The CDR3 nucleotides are TGTGCCAGCTCACTGGAGGGGTTGAGGAATGAGCAGTTCTTC. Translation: CASSLEGLRNEQFF.

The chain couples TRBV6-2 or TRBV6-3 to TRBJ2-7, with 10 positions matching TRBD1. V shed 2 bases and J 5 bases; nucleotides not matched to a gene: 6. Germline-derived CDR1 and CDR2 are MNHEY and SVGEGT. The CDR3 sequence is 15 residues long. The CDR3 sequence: CASSYGGTGDHEQYF. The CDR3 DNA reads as TGTGCCAGCAGTTACGGGGGGACAGGGGACCACGAGCAGTACTTC.